This T cell receptor beta chain was identified during a study of cytomegalovirus exposure and HLA in healthy donors. Study as a whole: About 85 million unique TCR sequences came from HLA-typed donors in an early release. General study results and limits: A later analysis linked a missense DCLRE1C variant to TCR beta V- and J-gene trimming. From TCR beta sequences, most subjects' HLA-A and HLA-B alleles were reportedly predicted accurately.

The CDR3 length is 15 residues. V lost 1 base, J lost 4 bases, and 6 bases stayed unmatched. Per germline, CDR1 SNHLY and CDR2 FYNNEI. It was with 60 Vbeta and 13 Jbeta primers that the PCR ran. Here immunoSEQ multiplex PCR was the method, and the copy in TCRdb shows in-frame clones only, minus some. The data hold 150,000 to 250,000 clones, with less than 80% observed a single time. With regard to this clone: Its antigen is not identified.

This sequence was found in a woman younger than 45 in good health and CMV-seropositive. Sequenced sample: PBMCs. The chain links TRBV2 to TRBJ2-5; TRBD1 agrees at 7 bases. The chain's CDR3 is CASSEEGATRETQYF. DNA for the CDR3: TGTGCCAGCAGTGAAGAGGGGGCGACCCGAGAGACCCAGTACTTC.